This T cell receptor (beta chain) was documented in a study of identical twins. General study results and limits: For out-of-frame beta sequences, excess twin sharing was weaker.

Germline V gene lookup returns CDR1 SEHNR and CDR2 FQNEAQ (reference sequence). The CDR3 sequence is 16 residues long. The trim removed 5 bases at V and 2 bases at J, leaving 6 bases unmatched. Only healthy Caucasians were enrolled as donors. A template switching step contributed a universal primer site, while unique molecular identifiers were present in the cDNA. TCRdb reprocessed the 5' RACE reads with MiXCR, giving one entry per CDR3 protein. The data show 400,000 to 650,000 distinct CDR3 sequences, 20% to 25% seen once. With regard to this clonotype: Its cognate antigen is unknown.

This sample also appeared in a second study, on T cells expressing NK-cell markers.

The gene calls are TRBV7-9 and TRBJ2-2, with TRBD1 matching 9 bases. This sequence was found in a woman between 18 and 29 years old in good health. The specimen was CD4+ T cells sorted from blood. The CDR3 sequence: CASSLLTGGNTGELFF. DNA of the CDR3: TGTGCCAGCAGCCTTCTGACAGGGGGAAACACCGGGGAGCTGTTTTTT.